This TCR beta chain was sequenced in a study of blood T cell repertoires in COVID-19. Study-level information: Specimens from acute and convalescent COVID-19 originated in the United States, Italy and Spain. PBMCs, B-cell-depleted T cells, or T cells were the source of the cDNA or gDNA that made up the material.

Per the study methods: Reference gene primer amplification gave estimated nucleated cell counts. Here immunoSEQ multiplex PCR was the method, and the copy in TCRdb shows in-frame clones only, minus some. V, J and clone size derive from that table, while D and trimming were established from the DNA sequence. The table has roughly 53,000 clones, approximately 85% seen once. The V and J ends lost 0 bases and 7 bases, in that order; junction bases with no gene match: 10. The CDR3 length is 16 residues. CDR1 is MRHNA and CDR2 is SNTAGT in the germline V gene. This chain connects TRBV6-4 to TRBJ2-3, with 7 bases matching TRBD1. Sequencing input: peripheral blood. This sequence was found in a human donor in a cohort sampled during active COVID-19. The CDR3 region has the DNA TGTGCCAGCAGTGACTCTGGGGACAGCGCGTGGAATACGCAGTATTTT. It specifies CASSDSGDSAWNTQYF.